The present TCR beta chain was sequenced within a study of T cells in Graves' hyperthyroidism and ophthalmopathy. The CDR3 is made up of 15 amino acids. J was trimmed by 2 bases and V by 4 bases; bases with no gene match: 6. Germline V gene lookup returns CDR1 MNHEY and CDR2 SMNVEV (reference sequence). Criteria for exclusion of patients were uncontrolled infection, other autoimmune disease, pregnancy or lactation. The CDR3 regions of TCR beta were amplified from RNA transcripts. The HTBI primer set served for first-round RT-PCR of the TCR CDR3. In TCRdb, the multiplex PCR reads were re-called with MiXCR into one record per CDR3 protein. The sample has approximately 490,000 distinct CDR3 sequences; about 20% are singletons.

V gene TRBV27 combines with J gene TRBJ2-3, with 7 bases lining up with TRBD1. The TCR originated in a woman aged 70-85 years with Graves' ophthalmopathy. The sample taken for sequencing was blood. The CDR3 spells CASSSLQGVTDTQYF. The CDR3 nucleotides read TGTGCCAGCAGTTCTCTGCAGGGGGTCACAGATACGCAGTATTTT.